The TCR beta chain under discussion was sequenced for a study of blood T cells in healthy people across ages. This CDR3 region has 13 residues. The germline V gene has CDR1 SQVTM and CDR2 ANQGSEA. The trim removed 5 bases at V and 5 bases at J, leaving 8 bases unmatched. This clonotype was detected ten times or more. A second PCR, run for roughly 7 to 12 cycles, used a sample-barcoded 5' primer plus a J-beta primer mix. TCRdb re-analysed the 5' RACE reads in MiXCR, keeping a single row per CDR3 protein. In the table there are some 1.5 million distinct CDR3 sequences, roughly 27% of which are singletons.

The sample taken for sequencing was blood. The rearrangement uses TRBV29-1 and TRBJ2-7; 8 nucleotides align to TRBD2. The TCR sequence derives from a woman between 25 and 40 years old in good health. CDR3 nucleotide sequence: TGCAGCGTTAGAGGACTAGCAGTCCACGAGCAGTACTTC. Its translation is CSVRGLAVHEQYF.